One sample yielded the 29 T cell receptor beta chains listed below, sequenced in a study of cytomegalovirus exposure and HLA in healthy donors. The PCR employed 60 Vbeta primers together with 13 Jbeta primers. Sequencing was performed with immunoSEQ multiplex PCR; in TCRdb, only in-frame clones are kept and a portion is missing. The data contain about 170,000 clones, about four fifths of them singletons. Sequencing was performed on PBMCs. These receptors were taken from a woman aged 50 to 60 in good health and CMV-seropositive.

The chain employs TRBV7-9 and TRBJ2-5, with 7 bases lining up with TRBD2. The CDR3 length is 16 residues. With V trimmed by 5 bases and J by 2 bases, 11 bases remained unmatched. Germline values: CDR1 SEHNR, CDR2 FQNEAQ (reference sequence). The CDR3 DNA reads TGTGCCAGCAGCACTAGACTAGCTCAGACGCAAGAGACCCAGTACTTC. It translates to CASSTRLAQTQETQYF.

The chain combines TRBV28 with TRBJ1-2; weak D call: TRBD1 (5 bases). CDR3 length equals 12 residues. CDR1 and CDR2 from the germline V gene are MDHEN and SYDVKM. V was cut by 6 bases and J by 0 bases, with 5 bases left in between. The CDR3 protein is CASRGANYGYTF. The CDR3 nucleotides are TGTGCCAGCAGAGGGGCTAACTATGGCTACACCTTC.

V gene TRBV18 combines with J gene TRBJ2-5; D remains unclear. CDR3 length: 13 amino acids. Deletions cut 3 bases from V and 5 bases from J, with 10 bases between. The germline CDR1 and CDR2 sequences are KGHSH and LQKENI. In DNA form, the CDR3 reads TGTGCCAGCTCACCGAGCCGGGTTGAGACCCAGTACTTC. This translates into CASSPSRVETQYF.

In nucleotides, the CDR3 is TGTGCCAGCAGCTGGGGACAGGGTGGTCAGCCCCAGCATTTT. Protein: CASSWGQGGQPQHF. The rearrangement links TRBV5-6 to TRBJ1-5; 9 nucleotides match TRBD1. This CDR3 is 14 amino acids long. Per the germline V gene, CDR1 is SGHDT and CDR2 is YYEEEE. V shed 3 bases and J 6 bases; nucleotides not matched to a gene: 4.

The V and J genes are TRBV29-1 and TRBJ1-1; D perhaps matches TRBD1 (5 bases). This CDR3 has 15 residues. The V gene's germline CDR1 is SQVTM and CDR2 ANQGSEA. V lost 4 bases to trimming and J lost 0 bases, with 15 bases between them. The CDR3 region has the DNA TGCAGCGTTGGTGTAGGGGTCCGAATGAACACTGAAGCTTTCTTT. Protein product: CSVGVGVRMNTEAFF.

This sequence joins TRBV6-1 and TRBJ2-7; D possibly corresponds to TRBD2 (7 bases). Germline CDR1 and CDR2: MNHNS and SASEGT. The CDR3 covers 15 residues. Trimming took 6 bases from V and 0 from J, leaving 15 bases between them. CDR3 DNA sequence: TGTGCCAGCAGGAAACAGGGAGGGAGCTCCTACGAGCAGTACTTC. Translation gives CASRKQGGSSYEQYF.

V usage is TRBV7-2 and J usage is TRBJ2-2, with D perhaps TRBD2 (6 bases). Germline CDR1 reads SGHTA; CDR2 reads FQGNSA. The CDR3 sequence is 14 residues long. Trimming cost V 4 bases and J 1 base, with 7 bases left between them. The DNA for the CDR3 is TGTGCCAGCAGCTGGGGACTGAACACCGGGGAGCTGTTTTTT. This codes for CASSWGLNTGELFF.

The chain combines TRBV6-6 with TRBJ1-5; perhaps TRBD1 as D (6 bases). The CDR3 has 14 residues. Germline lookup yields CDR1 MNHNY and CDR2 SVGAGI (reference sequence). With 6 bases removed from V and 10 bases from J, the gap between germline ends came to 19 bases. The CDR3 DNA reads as TGTGCCAGCAGCCTAGACAGGCGCCTGGAACCCCAGCATTTT. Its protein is CASSLDRRLEPQHF.

In nucleotides, the CDR3 is TGCGCCAGCAGCCAAGATCGTGCAACAGGGGACACTGAAGCTTTCTTT. Amino acids: CASSQDRATGDTEAFF. The V and J genes are TRBV4-1 and TRBJ1-1; 7 nucleotides align to TRBD1. The CDR3 totals 16 residues. Losses at the gene ends were 0 bases for V and 3 bases for J; bases not matched to a gene: 7. In germline, CDR1 is MGHRA, CDR2 YSYEKL.

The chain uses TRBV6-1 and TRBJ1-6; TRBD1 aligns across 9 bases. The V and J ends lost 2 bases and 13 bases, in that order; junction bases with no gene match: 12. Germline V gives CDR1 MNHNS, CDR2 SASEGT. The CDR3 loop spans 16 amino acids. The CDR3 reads CASSESPGTGTGPLHF. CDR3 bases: TGTGCCAGCAGTGAAAGCCCCGGGACAGGGACGGGTCCCCTCCACTTT.

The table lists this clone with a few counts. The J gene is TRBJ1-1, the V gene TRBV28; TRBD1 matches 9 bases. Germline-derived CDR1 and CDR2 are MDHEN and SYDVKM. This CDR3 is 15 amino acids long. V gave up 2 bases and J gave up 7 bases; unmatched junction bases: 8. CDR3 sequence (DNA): TGTGCCAGCAGTTTAGTCGGGACAGGGCGACTTGAAGCTTTCTTT. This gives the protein CASSLVGTGRLEAFF.

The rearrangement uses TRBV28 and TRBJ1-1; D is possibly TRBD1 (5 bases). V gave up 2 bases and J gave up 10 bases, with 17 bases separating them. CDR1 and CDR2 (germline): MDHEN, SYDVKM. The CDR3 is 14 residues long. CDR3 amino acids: CASSLRTGGIRAFF. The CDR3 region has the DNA TGTGCCAGCAGTTTACGGACGGGGGGGATTAGAGCTTTCTTT. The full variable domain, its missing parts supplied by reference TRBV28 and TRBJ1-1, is DVKVTQSSRYLVKRTGEKVFLECVQDMDHENMFWYRQDPGLGLRLIYFSYDVKMKEKGDIPEGYSVSREKKERFSLILESASTNQTSMYLCASSLRTGGIRAFFGQGTRLTVV.

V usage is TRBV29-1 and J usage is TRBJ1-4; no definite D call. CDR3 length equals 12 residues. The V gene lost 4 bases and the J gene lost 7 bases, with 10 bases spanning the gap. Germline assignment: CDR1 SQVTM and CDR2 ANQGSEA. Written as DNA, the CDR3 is TGCAGCGTTGCGTGGGGAGGTGAAAAACTGTTTTTT. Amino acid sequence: CSVAWGGEKLFF.

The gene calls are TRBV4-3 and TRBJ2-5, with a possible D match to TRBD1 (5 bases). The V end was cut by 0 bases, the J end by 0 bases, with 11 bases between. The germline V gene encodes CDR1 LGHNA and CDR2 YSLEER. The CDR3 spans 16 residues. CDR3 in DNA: TGCGCCAGCAGCCAAGATAGCAGGGCCGACCAAGAGACCCAGTACTTC. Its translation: CASSQDSRADQETQYF.

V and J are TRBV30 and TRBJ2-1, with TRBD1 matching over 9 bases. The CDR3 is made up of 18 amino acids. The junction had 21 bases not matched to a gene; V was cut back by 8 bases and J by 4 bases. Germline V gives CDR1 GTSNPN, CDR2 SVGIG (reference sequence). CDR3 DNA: TGTGCCGTACCTCTCGGGACAGGGTCCCTAATGCCTTACAATGAGCAGTTCTTC. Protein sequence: CAVPLGTGSLMPYNEQFF.

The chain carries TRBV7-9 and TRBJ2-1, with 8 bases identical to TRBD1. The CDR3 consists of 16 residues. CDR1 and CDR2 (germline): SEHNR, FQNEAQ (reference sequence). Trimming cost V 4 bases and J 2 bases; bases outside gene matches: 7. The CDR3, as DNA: TGTGCCAGCAGCTCACTGACAGGGGCCCCCTACAATGAGCAGTTCTTC. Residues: CASSSLTGAPYNEQFF.

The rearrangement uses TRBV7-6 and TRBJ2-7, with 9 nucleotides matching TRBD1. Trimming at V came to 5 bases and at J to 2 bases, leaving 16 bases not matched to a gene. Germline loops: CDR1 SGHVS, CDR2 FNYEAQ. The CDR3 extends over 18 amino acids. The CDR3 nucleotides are TGTGCCAGCAGCCTCCGGGACAGGGTAGTAACGGACGCCTACGAGCAGTACTTC. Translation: CASSLRDRVVTDAYEQYF.

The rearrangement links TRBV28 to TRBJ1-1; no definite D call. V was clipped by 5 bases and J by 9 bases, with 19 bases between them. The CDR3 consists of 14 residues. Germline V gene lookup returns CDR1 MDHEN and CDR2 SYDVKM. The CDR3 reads CASSIVEALGKAFF. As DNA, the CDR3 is TGTGCCAGCAGTATCGTGGAGGCCCTGGGGAAAGCTTTCTTT.

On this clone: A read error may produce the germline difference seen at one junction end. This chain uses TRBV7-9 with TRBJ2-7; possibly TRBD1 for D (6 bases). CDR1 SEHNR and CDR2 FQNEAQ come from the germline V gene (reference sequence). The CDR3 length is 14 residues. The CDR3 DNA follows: TGTTCCAGCAGCTTAAAAGGGACATCTGACGAGCAGTACTTC. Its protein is CSSSLKGTSDEQYF.

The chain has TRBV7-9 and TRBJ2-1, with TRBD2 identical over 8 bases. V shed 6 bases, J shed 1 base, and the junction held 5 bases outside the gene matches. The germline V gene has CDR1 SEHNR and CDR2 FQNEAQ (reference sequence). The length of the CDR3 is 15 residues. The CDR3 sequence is CASRSGLASYNEQFF. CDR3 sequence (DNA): TGTGCCAGCAGATCCGGACTAGCTTCCTACAATGAGCAGTTCTTC.

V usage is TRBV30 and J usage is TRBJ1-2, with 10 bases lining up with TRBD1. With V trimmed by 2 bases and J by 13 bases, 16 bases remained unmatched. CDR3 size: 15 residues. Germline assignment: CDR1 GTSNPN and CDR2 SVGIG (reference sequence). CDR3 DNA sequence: TGTGCCTGGAGTCCCCTCGTCCCGGGACAGGGGCCCTGCACCTTC. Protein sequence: CAWSPLVPGQGPCTF.

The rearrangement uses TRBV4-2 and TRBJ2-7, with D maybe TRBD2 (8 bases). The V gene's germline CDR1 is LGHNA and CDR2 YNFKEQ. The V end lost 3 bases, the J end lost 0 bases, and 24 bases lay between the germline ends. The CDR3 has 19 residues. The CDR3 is CASSQHLKVAGTVSYEQYF. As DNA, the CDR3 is TGTGCCAGCAGCCAGCACCTCAAAGTAGCGGGGACAGTCTCCTACGAGCAGTACTTC.

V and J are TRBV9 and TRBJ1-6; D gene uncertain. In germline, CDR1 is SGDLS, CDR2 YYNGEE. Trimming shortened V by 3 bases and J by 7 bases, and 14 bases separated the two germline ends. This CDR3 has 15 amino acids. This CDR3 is CASSALGPTNSPLHF. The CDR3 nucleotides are TGTGCCAGCAGCGCCCTGGGCCCGACCAATTCACCCCTCCACTTT.

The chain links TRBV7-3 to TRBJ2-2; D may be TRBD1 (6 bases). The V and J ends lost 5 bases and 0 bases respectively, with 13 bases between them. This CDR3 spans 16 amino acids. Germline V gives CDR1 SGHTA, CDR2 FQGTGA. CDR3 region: CASSTQTGSNTGELFF. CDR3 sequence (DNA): TGTGCCAGCAGCACCCAAACAGGGTCGAACACCGGGGAGCTGTTTTTT.

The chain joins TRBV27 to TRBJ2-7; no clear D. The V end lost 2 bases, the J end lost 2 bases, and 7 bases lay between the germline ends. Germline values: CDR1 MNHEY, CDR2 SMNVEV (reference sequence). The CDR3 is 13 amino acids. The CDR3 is CASSLRFPYEQYF. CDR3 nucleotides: TGTGCCAGCAGTTTACGTTTCCCCTACGAGCAGTACTTC.

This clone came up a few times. The CDR3 sequence: CASCIAGGPGEQFF. DNA of the CDR3: TGTGCCAGCTGTATAGCGGGAGGGCCTGGTGAGCAGTTCTTC. The chain combines TRBV27 with TRBJ2-1, with 11 bases fitting TRBD2. Germline V CDR1 and CDR2: MNHEY, SMNVEV (reference sequence). V shed 8 bases and J 9 bases; nucleotides not matched to a gene: 9. This CDR3 comprises 14 residues.

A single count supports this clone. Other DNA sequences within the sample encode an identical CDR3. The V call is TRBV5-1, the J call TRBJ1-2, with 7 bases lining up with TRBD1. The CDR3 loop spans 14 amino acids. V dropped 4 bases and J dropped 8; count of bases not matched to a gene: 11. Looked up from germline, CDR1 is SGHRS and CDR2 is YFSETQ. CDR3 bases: TGCGCCAGCAGCCGGACGGGCCAGGGGGACGGCTACACCTTC. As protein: CASSRTGQGDGYTF.

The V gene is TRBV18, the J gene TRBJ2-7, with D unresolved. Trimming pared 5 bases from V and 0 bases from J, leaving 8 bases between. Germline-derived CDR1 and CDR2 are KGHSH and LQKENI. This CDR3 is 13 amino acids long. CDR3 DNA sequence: TGTGCCAGCTCAGAGCAATACTCCTACGAGCAGTACTTC. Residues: CASSEQYSYEQYF.

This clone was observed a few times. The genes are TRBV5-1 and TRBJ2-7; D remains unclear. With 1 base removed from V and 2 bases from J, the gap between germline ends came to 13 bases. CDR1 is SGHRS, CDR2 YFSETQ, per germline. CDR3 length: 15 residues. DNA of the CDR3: TGCGCCAGCAGCTTGAAGACTGGAGAAACCTACGAGCAGTACTTC. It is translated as CASSLKTGETYEQYF.